This is a list of T cell receptor beta chains from one sample in a study of blood T cell repertoires in COVID-19. The method was immunoSEQ multiplex PCR; TCRdb's version includes in-frame clones alone and lacks a portion of them. The sample includes 250,000 or so clones, roughly 89% of them seen just once. Sequences were obtained from peripheral blood. The receptors shown here come from an older woman with COVID-19, enrolled during active disease. CDR3s include the opening cysteine and the closing phenylalanine or tryptophan. D genes are given only for firm matches. Not all rows give a size; the values are once, few, many and, for expanded clones, a class.

abundance,j_gene,d_gene,v_gene,len,CDR3nt,CDR3aa
once,TRBJ2-2,.,TRBV4-3,17,TGCGCCAGCAGCCAAGATAGCCCCGCTAGCGACCCCGGGGAGCTGTTTTTT,CASSQDSPASDPGELFF
.,TRBJ1-2,TRBD1,TRBV28,15,TGTGCCAGCAGTTTATTAACAGGGGACAACTATGGCTACACCTTC,CASSLLTGDNYGYTF
.,TRBJ2-5,TRBD2,TRBV6-1,13,TGTGCCAGCAGTGAAGCGGGAGGGGAGACCCAGTACTTC,CASSEAGGETQYF
few,TRBJ1-5,.,TRBV6-2/TRBV6-3,17,TGTGCCAGCAGTTACATGAAGAGCCTTTATAGCAATCAGCCCCAGCATTTT,CASSYMKSLYSNQPQHF
.,TRBJ2-2,.,TRBV4-3,18,TGCGCCAGCAGCCAAATCCTGACGGGATACGCGAACACCGGGGAGCTGTTTTTT,CASSQILTGYANTGELFF
.,TRBJ1-1,TRBD1,TRBV10-3,15,TGTGCCATCAGTGACTCGGACAGGGGTTTTACTGAAGCTTTCTTT,CAISDSDRGFTEAFF
once,TRBJ1-4,.,TRBV7-9,15,TGTGCCAGCAGTAAAACAGGGCGTAGTAATGAAAAACTGTTTTTT,CASSKTGRSNEKLFF
.,TRBJ2-2,.,TRBV5-1,15,TGCGCCAGCAGCTTGGCCGAGGGTTACACCGGGGAGCTGTTTTTT,CASSLAEGYTGELFF
.,TRBJ1-3,TRBD1,TRBV19,16,TGTGCCAGTAGACCTACGGACAGGGGCGCTGGAAACACCATATATTTT,CASRPTDRGAGNTIYF
once,TRBJ1-1,.,TRBV6-5,14,TGTGCCAGCACCGCGGACAGACTGAACACTGAAGCTTTCTTT,CASTADRLNTEAFF
few,TRBJ1-5,TRBD1,TRBV18,18,TGTGCCAGCTCACCACAACCGGGACAGGGGCCGATTGTTCAGCCCCAGCATTTT,CASSPQPGQGPIVQPQHF
.,TRBJ1-2,TRBD1,TRBV3-1/TRBV3-2,13,TGTGCCAGCAGCCCCGGGACAGTCTATGGCTACACCTTC,CASSPGTVYGYTF
.,TRBJ1-4,.,TRBV7-9,17,TGTGCCAGCAGCTTAGATGGCAGGGCCCCCACGAGGGAAAAACTGTTTTTT,CASSLDGRAPTREKLFF
.,TRBJ1-1,TRBD1,TRBV6-6,13,TGTGCCAGCAGTTGGGACAGGGGCACTGAAGCTTTCTTT,CASSWDRGTEAFF
.,TRBJ1-2,TRBD1,TRBV19,15,TGTGCCAGTTCTAAAACCGGGACAGGGGAATATGGCTACACCTTC,CASSKTGTGEYGYTF
once,TRBJ2-1,.,TRBV18,17,TGTGCCAGCTCACCACCTTTAGCGGAAAGCTCCTACAATGAGCAGTTCTTC,CASSPPLAESSYNEQFF
.,TRBJ2-1,TRBD1,TRBV5-1,15,TGCGCCAGCAGCCCCGGACAGGGATCCTACAATGAGCAGTTCTTC,CASSPGQGSYNEQFF
.,TRBJ2-5,TRBD2,TRBV4-1,17,TGCGCCAGCAGCCGAGGCGGACTAGCGAACTTTCAAGAGACCCAGTACTTC,CASSRGGLANFQETQYF
.,TRBJ2-3,.,TRBV9,16,TGTGCCAGCAGCGTAAGCAGGGGCCCGAAAGATGATACGCAGTATTTT,CASSVSRGPKDDTQYF
.,TRBJ1-3,TRBD1,TRBV9,16,TGTGCCAGCAGCCTGACGGGACAGGGGGCTGGAAACACCATATATTTT,CASSLTGQGAGNTIYF
.,TRBJ1-2,TRBD1,TRBV4-1,19,TGCGCCAGCAGCCAAGGGACTTGGACAGGGGGCGCGAGGCTATATGGCTACACCTTC,CASSQGTWTGGARLYGYTF
.,TRBJ2-2,TRBD2,TRBV27,13,TGTGCCAGCACCCACGGGGGGACCGGGGAGCTGTTTTTT,CASTHGGTGELFF
once,TRBJ2-7,TRBD1,TRBV3-1/TRBV3-2,13,TGTGCCAGCAGCCAGGACAGGGGAGGCGAGCAGTACTTC,CASSQDRGGEQYF
.,TRBJ2-3,.,TRBV7-9,16,TGTGCCAGCAGCCCCACCCGATTAGGGGCCACAGATACGCAGTATTTT,CASSPTRLGATDTQYF
.,TRBJ1-4,TRBD1,TRBV18,15,TGTGCCAGCTCACCACCTGGGACAGGGGGTGAAAAACTGTTTTTT,CASSPPGTGGEKLFF
.,TRBJ1-5,.,TRBV19,13,TGTGCCAGTAGCAATCAGAGGAATCAGCCCCAGCATTTT,CASSNQRNQPQHF
once,TRBJ1-5,.,TRBV6-5,12,TGTGCCAGCACAGGGTTGGATCAGCCCCAGCATTTT,CASTGLDQPQHF
once,TRBJ2-1,.,TRBV10-3,15,TGTGCCATCAGGGGAGATGCGGGTATCTACAATGAGCAGTTCTTC,CAIRGDAGIYNEQFF
.,TRBJ1-4,.,TRBV5-4,14,TGTGCCAGCAGCTTTGCGGGGATTCGGGAAAAACTGTTTTTT,CASSFAGIREKLFF
.,TRBJ1-6,.,TRBV6-2/TRBV6-3,15,TGTGCCAGCAGTGCCACTAGAACAGAAAATTCACCCCTCCACTTT,CASSATRTENSPLHF
.,TRBJ2-1,.,TRBV11-3,16,TGTGCCAGCAGCTTTCGGGGAGGCAGCCAATACAATGAGCAGTTCTTC,CASSFRGGSQYNEQFF
.,TRBJ1-2,.,TRBV6-5,14,TGTGCCAGCAGTCCTAACAGGGCCCACTATGGCTACACCTTC,CASSPNRAHYGYTF
.,TRBJ1-4,.,TRBV18,15,TGTGCCAGCTCACCACTATCAGGGACTAATGAAAAACTGTTTTTT,CASSPLSGTNEKLFF
.,TRBJ1-4,.,TRBV19,13,TGTGCCAGTGCCGCAGGGAGGAATGAAAAACTGTTTTTT,CASAAGRNEKLFF
.,TRBJ1-3,TRBD1,TRBV19,12,TGTGTGAACAGGGGATCAGGAAACACCATATATTTT,CVNRGSGNTIYF
.,TRBJ1-2,TRBD1,TRBV10-3,17,TGTGCCATCAGTGAGTCAAGGACAGGGCCTATCTTCTATGGCTACACCTTC,CAISESRTGPIFYGYTF
.,TRBJ2-1,.,TRBV4-3,16,TGCGCCAGCAGCCAAGAGGGGTGGGGGCCCAGGAATGAGCAGTTCTTC,CASSQEGWGPRNEQFF
.,TRBJ1-5,TRBD1,TRBV19,15,TGTGCCAGTAGTCTAGGACAGGGCGTTGATCAGCCCCAGCATTTT,CASSLGQGVDQPQHF
few,TRBJ1-5,.,TRBV6-5,13,TGTGCCAGCGGTAGGGGCCCGAATCAGCCCCAGCATTTT,CASGRGPNQPQHF
.,TRBJ1-1,TRBD1,TRBV29-1,11,TGCAGCGTTGAAAAACAGGGGGTAGCTTTCTTT,CSVEKQGVAFF
.,TRBJ2-7,TRBD1,TRBV27,12,TGTGCCAGCGGGACAGCACCCTACGAGCAGTACTTC,CASGTAPYEQYF
.,TRBJ1-2,.,TRBV6-6,15,TGTGCCAGCAGTTACTCCCTGGACAGCTACACTGATTTCACCTTC,CASSYSLDSYTDFTF
.,TRBJ2-5,TRBD1,TRBV13,14,TGTGCCAGCAGCTTAAACAGGGGGCAAGAGACCCAGTACTTC,CASSLNRGQETQYF
.,TRBJ1-5,.,TRBV19,15,TGTGCCAGTACCTTCGGATGGGGGGAGAACCAGCCCCAGCATTTT,CASTFGWGENQPQHF
.,TRBJ2-5,.,TRBV7-3,13,TGTGCCAGCAGCTTAAAAGGCGGGGAGACCCAGTACTTC,CASSLKGGETQYF
few,TRBJ2-1,.,TRBV11-3,12,TGTGCCAGCAGCCGCCAGGGGACTGAGCAGTTCTTC,CASSRQGTEQFF
once,TRBJ1-5,TRBD1,TRBV7-7,16,TGTGCCAGCAGCCTAGGGGGCCCGCCCTGTTTGAACGCCCAGCATTTT,CASSLGGPPCLNAQHF
.,TRBJ1-1,.,TRBV7-8,12,TGTGCCAGCAGCCCAGACAGGTTCGAAGCTTTCTTT,CASSPDRFEAFF
.,TRBJ1-6,TRBD1,TRBV7-9,15,TGTGCCAGCAGCTTAGCCCCGGGACAGGGGTTACCCCTCCACTTT,CASSLAPGQGLPLHF
.,TRBJ1-2,.,TRBV6-1,19,TGTGCCAGCAGTGAAGGTCCCCTCCGGGTGGCAGGGGACCCCTATGGCTACACCTTC,CASSEGPLRVAGDPYGYTF
.,TRBJ1-3,.,TRBV6-2/TRBV6-3,16,TGTGCCAGCAGTAAAACGAGAGGATACTCTGGAAACACCATATATTTT,CASSKTRGYSGNTIYF
.,TRBJ1-5,.,TRBV19,23,TGTGCCAGTAGTATATATGACAGTGGCCATAAAGATACTCGGCTTTATAGCAATCAGCCCCAGCATTTT,CASSIYDSGHKDTRLYSNQPQHF
.,TRBJ2-4,TRBD2,TRBV27,13,TGTGCCAGCGCGAGCGGGGAGAAAAACATTCAGTACTTC,CASASGEKNIQYF
.,TRBJ2-3,TRBD2,TRBV6-6,15,TGTGCCAGTGAAAATAGCGGGGGGGGCACAGATACGCAGTATTTT,CASENSGGGTDTQYF
.,TRBJ2-3,.,TRBV12-3/TRBV12-4,12,TGTGCCAGCAGCAGTAACCCAGATACGCAGTATTTT,CASSSNPDTQYF
.,TRBJ2-5,.,TRBV5-1,15,TGCGCCAGCAGCTCCGTCCTGGGGCTCCAAGAGACCCAGTACTTC,CASSSVLGLQETQYF
.,TRBJ1-2,TRBD1,TRBV19,15,TGTGCCAGTAGTAACCGGACAGGGTTAAACTATGGCTACACCTTC,CASSNRTGLNYGYTF
.,TRBJ1-1,.,TRBV5-4,16,TGTGCCAGCAGCTCCCTAGGTGGGAGGTTAGGGCTTGAAGCTTTCTTT,CASSSLGGRLGLEAFF
.,TRBJ2-3,TRBD2,TRBV27,17,TGTGCCAGCAGTTTAGGGCTAGCGGGGAGGAGCACAGATACGCAGTATTTT,CASSLGLAGRSTDTQYF
.,TRBJ1-4,.,TRBV24-1,16,TGTGCCACCAGTGGTCTGGGGGGGCACCTGAAGGAAAAACTGTTTTTT,CATSGLGGHLKEKLFF